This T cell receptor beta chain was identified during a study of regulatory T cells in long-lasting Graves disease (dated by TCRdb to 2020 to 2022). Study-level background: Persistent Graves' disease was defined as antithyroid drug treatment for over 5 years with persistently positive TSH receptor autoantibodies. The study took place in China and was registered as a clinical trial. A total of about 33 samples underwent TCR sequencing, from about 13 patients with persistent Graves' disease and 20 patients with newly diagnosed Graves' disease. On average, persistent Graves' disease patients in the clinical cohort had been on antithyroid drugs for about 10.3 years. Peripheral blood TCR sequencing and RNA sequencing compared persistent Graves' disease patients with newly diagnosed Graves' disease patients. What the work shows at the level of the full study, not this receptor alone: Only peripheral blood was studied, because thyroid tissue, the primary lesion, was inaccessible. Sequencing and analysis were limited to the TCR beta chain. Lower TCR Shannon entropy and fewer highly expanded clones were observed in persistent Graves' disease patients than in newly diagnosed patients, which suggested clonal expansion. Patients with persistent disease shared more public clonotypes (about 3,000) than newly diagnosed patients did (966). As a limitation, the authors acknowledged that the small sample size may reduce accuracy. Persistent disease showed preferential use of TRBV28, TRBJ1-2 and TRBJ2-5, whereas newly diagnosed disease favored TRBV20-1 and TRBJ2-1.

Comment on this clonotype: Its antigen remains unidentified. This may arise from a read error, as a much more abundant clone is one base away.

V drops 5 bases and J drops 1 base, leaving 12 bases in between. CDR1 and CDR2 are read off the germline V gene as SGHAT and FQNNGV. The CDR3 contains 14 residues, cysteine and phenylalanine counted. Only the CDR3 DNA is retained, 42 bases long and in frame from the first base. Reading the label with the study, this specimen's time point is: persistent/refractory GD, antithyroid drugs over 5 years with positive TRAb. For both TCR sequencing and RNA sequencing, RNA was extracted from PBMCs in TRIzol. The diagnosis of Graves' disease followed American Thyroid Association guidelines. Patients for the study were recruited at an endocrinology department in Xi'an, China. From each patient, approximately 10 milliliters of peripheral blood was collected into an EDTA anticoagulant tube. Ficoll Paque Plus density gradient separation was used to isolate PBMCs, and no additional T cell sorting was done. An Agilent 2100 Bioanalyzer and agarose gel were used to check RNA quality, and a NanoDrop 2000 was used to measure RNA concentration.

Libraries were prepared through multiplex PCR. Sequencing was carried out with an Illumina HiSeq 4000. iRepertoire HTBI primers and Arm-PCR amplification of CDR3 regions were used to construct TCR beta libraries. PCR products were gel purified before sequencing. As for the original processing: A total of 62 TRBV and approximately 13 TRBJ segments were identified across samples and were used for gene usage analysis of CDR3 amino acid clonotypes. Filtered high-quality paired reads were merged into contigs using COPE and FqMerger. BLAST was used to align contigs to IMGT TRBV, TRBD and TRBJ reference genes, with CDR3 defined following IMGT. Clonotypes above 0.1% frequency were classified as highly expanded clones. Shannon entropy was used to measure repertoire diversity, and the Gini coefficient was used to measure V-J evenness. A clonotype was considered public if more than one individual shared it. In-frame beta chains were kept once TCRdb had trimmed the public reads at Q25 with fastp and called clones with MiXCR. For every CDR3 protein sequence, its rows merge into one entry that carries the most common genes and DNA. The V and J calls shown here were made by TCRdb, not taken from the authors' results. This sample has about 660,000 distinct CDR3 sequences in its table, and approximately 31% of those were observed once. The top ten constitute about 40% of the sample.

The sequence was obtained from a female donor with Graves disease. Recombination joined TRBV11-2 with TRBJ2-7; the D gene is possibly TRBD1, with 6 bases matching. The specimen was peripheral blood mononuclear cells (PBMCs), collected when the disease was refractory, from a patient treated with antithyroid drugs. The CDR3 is CASSPITGSYEQYF. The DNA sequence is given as TGTGCCAGCAGCCCCATTACAGGGTCCTACGAGCAGTACTTC.